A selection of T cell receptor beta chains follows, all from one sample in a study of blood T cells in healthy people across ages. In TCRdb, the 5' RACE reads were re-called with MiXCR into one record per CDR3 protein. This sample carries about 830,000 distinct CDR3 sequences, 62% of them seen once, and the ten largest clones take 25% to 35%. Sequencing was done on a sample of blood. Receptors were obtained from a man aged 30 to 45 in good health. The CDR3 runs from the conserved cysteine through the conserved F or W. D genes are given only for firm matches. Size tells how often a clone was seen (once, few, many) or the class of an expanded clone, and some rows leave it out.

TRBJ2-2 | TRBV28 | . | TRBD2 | TGTGCCACCTCTAGCGGGGCGTCCACCGGGGAGCTGTTTTTT | CATSSGASTGELFF
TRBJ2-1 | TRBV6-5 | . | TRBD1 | TGTGCCAGCCCCTATGGACAGGTGGGGTACAATGAGCAGTTCTTC | CASPYGQVGYNEQFF
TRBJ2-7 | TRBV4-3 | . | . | TGCGCCAGCAGCCAAGGCTGGGATCTAACCTACGAGCAGTACTTC | CASSQGWDLTYEQYF
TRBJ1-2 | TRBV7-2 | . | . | TGTGCCAGCAGCTTAGTGAGGGAGGCGGGCTACACCTTC | CASSLVREAGYTF
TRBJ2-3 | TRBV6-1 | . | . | TGTGCCAGCAGTGATTACCTTGGCACAGATACGCAGTATTTT | CASSDYLGTDTQYF
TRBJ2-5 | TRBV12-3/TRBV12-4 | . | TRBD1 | TGTGCCAGCAGTGATCCAGGGGGAAGTTCGGGAGAGACCCAGTACTTC | CASSDPGGSSGETQYF
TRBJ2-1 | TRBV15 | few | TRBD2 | TGTGCCACCCTTAGCGGGGGGTCCAATGAGCAGTTCTTC | CATLSGGSNEQFF
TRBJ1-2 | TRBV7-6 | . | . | TGTGCCAGCAGCATTCACAGGGAGGGCTATGGCTACACCTTC | CASSIHREGYGYTF
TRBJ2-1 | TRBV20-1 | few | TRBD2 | TGCAGTGCCCTGGGGCTAGCGGGGTACAATGAGCAGTTCTTC | CSALGLAGYNEQFF
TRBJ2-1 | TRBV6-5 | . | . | TGTGCCAGCAGCCGCGATGCGGATGAGCAGTTCTTC | CASSRDADEQFF
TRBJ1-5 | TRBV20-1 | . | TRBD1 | TGCAGTGCTAGGAAGCAGGGGGATCAGCCCCAGCATTTT | CSARKQGDQPQHF
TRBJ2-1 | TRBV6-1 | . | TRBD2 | TGTGCCAGCAGGAAGCGGGGGGGCCGCTACAATGAGCAGTTCTTC | CASRKRGGRYNEQFF
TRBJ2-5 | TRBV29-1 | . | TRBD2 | TGCAGCCTCAATGGACTAGCGGAGACCCAGTACTTC | CSLNGLAETQYF
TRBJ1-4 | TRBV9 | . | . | TGTGCCAGCAGCGTAGGTTCCCGGGCAACTAATGAAAAACTGTTTTTT | CASSVGSRATNEKLFF
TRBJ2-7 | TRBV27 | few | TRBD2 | TGTGCCAGCAGTTTCTGGGAGTATAGCGGGGGCGGCTACGAGCAGTACTTC | CASSFWEYSGGGYEQYF
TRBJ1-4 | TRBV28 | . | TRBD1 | TGTGCCAGCAGTTTTGGACAGGCTGAAAAACTGTTTTTT | CASSFGQAEKLFF
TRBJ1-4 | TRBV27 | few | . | TGTGCCAGCAGTTTACGACAAGCAACTAATGAAAAACTGTTTTTT | CASSLRQATNEKLFF
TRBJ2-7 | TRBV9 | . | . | TGTGCCAGCAGCCCACACTCCTTCGGACCGTACGAGCAGTACTTC | CASSPHSFGPYEQYF
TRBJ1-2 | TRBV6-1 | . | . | TGTGCCAGCAGTGAATTGGCTTTCTATGGCTACACCTTC | CASSELAFYGYTF
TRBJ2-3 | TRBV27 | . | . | TGTGCCAGCACCACCTTGCCCGGTACGCAGTATTTT | CASTTLPGTQYF
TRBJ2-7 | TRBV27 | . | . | TGTGCCAGCAGTTTAAGGGCACTGGTCCCCTACGAGCAGTACTTC | CASSLRALVPYEQYF
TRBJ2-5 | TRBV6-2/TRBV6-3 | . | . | TGTGCCAGCAGTTACTGGCAAGAGACCCAGTACTTC | CASSYWQETQYF
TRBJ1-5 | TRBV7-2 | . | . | TGTGCCAGCAGCCGAATCGGGAATCAGCCCCAGCATTTT | CASSRIGNQPQHF
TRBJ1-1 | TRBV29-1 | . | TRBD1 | TGCAGCGCCTCGTCGACAGGGGGGAACACTGAAGCTTTCTTT | CSASSTGGNTEAFF
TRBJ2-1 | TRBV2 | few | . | TGTGCCAGCAGTGCGGAGGAACCCGCCTACAATGAGCAGTTCTTC | CASSAEEPAYNEQFF
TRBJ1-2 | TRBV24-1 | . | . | TGTGCCACCAGTGGTGGCAGGGGTTATGGCTACACCTTC | CATSGGRGYGYTF
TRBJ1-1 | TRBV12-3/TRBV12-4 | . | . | TGTGCCAGCAGACCTTCAGCGGGAGGGGAGGGCACTGAAGCTTTCTTT | CASRPSAGGEGTEAFF
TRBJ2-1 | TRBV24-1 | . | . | TGTGCCACCAGTGATCCCCCATCAAATGAGCAGTTCTTC | CATSDPPSNEQFF
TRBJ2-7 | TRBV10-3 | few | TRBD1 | TGTGCCATCAGTGAGGCCGAGGGGGCGAGCTACGAGCAGTACTTC | CAISEAEGASYEQYF
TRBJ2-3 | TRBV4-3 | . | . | TGCGCCAGCAGCCCATCGGGCCGCATGGGTACGCAGTATTTT | CASSPSGRMGTQYF
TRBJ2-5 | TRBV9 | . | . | TGTGCCAGCAGCGTAGGGACGGTATGGGAGACCCAGTACTTC | CASSVGTVWETQYF
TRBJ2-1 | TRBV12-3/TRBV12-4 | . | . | TGTGCCAGCAGTTTAGATCAAGCGGCGAATTCCGAGCAGTTCTTC | CASSLDQAANSEQFF
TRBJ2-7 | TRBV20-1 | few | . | TGCAGTGCTAGGGCAGGGTCTTACGAGCAGTACTTC | CSARAGSYEQYF
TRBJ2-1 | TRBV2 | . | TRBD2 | TGTGCCAGCAGTGCCCCGGGACTAGCGGGGAAGGATCAGTTCTTC | CASSAPGLAGKDQFF
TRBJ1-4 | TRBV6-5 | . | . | TGTGCCAGCAGTCACACACCCTCGACAGCCGCGGGTGAAAAACTGTTTTTT | CASSHTPSTAAGEKLFF
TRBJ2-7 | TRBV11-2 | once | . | TGTGCCAGCAGCTCCCGGATAGGGACCTACGAGCAGTACTTC | CASSSRIGTYEQYF
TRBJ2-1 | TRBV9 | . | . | TGTGCCAGCAGCGTAGGTGACTCCGATACGCGGGAGCAGTTCTTC | CASSVGDSDTREQFF
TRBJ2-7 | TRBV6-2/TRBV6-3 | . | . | TGTGCCAGCAGTCGTCTGAAGGTCTACGAGCAGTACTTC | CASSRLKVYEQYF
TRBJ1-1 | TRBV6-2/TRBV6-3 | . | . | TGTGCCAGCAGTTACTTGTCCAGGGAGAACACTGAAGCTTTCTTT | CASSYLSRENTEAFF
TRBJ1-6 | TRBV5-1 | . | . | TGCGCCAGCAGCCTCCGTGCGGGCGATTCACCCCTCCACTTT | CASSLRAGDSPLHF